A selection of T cell receptor beta chains follows, all from one sample in a study of T cells in narcolepsy. TCRdb's copy holds only in-frame clones and misses some; the assay was immunoSEQ multiplex PCR. The sample carries some 30,000 clones, roughly 86% recorded once. The source material was memory (CD45RA-) CD4+ T cells from blood. The receptor source for this set is a human donor in good health. CDR3s leave out the opening cysteine and the closing phenylalanine or tryptophan. The size of a clone is reported for some rows only, either as once, few or many, or as a class for expanded clones.

len,abundance,v_gene,CDR3aa
9,.,TRBV6-5,ASSYGRSIY
11,.,TRBV19,ASSTADSQPQH
12,once,TRBV5-1,ASSLALGIDEQY
12,.,TRBV30,AWSRTGARTEAF
15,.,TRBV15,ATSRGGGGGSYNEQF
14,.,TRBV6-5,ASSSSSGQWGQPQH
15,.,TRBV5-8,ASSRRGGEGWTGELF
14,.,TRBV19,ASSIRTGVRNEKLF
12,.,TRBV7-9,ASSHNVLDYGYT
9,.,TRBV20-1,SASKGNTIY
14,.,TRBV5-6,ASSLPPRDRDYEQY